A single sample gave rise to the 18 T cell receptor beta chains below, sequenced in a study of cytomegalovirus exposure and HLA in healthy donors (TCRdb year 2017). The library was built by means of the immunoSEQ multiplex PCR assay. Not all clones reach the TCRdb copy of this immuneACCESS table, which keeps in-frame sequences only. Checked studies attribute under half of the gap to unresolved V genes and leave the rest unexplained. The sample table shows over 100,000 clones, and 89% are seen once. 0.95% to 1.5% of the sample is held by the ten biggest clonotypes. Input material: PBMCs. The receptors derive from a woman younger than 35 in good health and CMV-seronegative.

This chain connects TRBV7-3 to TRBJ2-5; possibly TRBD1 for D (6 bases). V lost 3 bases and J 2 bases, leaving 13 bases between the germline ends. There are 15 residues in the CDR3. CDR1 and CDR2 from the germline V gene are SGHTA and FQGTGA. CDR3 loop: CASSFAGAPQETQYF. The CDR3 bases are TGTGCCAGCAGCTTTGCAGGGGCCCCGCAAGAGACCCAGTACTTC.

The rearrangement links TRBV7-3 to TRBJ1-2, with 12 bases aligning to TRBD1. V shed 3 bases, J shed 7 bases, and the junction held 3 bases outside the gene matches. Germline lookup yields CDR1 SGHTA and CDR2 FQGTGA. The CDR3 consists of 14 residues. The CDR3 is CASSLGQGAGGYTF. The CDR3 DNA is TGTGCCAGCAGCTTGGGACAGGGGGCTGGTGGCTACACCTTC.

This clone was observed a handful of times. The CDR3 protein is CASSSPGGAPYEQYF. The CDR3 coding sequence is TGTGCCAGCAGCTCTCCGGGGGGGGCCCCATACGAGCAGTACTTC. The chain has TRBV7-9 and TRBJ2-7; TRBD2 matches 8 bases. There are 15 residues in the CDR3. CDR1 and CDR2 from the germline V gene are SEHNR and FQNEAQ (reference sequence). With V trimmed by 4 bases and J by 4 bases, 9 bases remained unmatched.

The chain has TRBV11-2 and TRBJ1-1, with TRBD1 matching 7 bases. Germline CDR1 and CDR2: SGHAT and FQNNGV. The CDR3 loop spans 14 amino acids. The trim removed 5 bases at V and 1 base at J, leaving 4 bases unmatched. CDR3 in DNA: TGTGCCAGCAGCCGCAGGGACAGGAACACTGAAGCTTTCTTT. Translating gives CASSRRDRNTEAFF.

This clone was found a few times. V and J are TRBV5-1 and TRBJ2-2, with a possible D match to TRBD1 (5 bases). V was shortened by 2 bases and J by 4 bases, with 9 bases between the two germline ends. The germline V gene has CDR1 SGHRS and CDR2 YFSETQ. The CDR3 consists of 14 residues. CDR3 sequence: CASSFDSRTGELFF. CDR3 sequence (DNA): TGCGCCAGCAGCTTCGACAGCCGCACCGGGGAGCTGTTTTTT.

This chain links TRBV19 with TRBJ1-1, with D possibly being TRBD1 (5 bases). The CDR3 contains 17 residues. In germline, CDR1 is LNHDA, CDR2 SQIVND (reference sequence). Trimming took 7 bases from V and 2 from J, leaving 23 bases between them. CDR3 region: CASTAGVSRTQNTEAFF. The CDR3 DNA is TGTGCCAGTACGGCGGGGGTCAGCAGGACACAAAACACTGAAGCTTTCTTT.

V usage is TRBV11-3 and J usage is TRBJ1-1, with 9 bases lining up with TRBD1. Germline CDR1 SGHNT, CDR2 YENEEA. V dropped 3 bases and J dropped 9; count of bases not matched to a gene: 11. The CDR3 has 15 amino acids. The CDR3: CASSLSGTGSEKAFF. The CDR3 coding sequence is TGTGCCAGCAGCTTGTCCGGGACAGGGTCGGAAAAAGCTTTCTTT.

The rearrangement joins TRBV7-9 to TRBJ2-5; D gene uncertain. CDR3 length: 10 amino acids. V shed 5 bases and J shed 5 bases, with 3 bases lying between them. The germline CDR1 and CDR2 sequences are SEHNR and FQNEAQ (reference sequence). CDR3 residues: CASSPETQYF. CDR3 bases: TGTGCCAGCAGCCCGGAGACCCAGTACTTC.

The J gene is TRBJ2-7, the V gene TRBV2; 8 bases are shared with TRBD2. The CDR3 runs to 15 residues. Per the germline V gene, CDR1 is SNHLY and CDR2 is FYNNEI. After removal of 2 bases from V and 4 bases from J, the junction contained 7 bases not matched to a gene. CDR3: CASSESGGTLYEQYF. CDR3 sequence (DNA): TGTGCCAGCAGTGAAAGCGGGGGAACCCTGTACGAGCAGTACTTC. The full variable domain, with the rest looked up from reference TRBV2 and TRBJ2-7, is EPEVTQTPSHQVTQMGQEVILRCVPISNHLYFYWYRQILGQKVEFLVSFYNNEISEKSEIFDDQFSVERPDGSNFTLKIRSTKLEDSAMYFCASSESGGTLYEQYFGPGTRLTVT.

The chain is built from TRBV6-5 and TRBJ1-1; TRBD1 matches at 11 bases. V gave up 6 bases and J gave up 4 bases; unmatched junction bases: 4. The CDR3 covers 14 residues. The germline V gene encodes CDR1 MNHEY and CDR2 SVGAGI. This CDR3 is CASSSGTGGTEAFF. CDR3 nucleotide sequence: TGTGCCAGCAGCTCCGGGACAGGGGGCACTGAAGCTTTCTTT.

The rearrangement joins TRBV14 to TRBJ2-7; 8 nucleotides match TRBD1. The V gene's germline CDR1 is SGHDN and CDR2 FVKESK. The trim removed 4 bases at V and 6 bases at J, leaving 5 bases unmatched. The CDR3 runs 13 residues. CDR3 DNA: TGTGCCAGCAGCCGACAGGGGTCGGGCGAGCAGTACTTC. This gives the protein CASSRQGSGEQYF.

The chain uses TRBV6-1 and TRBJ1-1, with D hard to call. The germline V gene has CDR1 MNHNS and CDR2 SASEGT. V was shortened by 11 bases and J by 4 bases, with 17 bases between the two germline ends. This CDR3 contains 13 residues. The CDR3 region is CAAILSHGTEAFF. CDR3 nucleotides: TGTGCCGCGATATTAAGTCACGGCACTGAAGCTTTCTTT.

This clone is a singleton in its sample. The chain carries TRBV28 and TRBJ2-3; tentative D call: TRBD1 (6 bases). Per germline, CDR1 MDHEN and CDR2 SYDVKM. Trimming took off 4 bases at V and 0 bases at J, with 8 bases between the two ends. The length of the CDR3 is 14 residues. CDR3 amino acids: CASSWGQSTDTQYF. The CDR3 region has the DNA TGTGCCAGCAGTTGGGGGCAGAGCACAGATACGCAGTATTTT.

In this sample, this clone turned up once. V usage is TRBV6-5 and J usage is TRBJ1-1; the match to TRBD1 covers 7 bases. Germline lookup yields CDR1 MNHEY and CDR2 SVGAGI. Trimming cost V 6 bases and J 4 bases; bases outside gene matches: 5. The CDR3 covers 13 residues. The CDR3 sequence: CASRSTGATEAFF. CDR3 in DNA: TGTGCCAGCAGATCCACAGGGGCCACTGAAGCTTTCTTT.

The CDR3 loop reads CASRYGQGTQPQHF. The CDR3 region has the DNA TGTGCCAGCAGATACGGACAGGGTACTCAGCCCCAGCATTTT. The genes are TRBV6-1 and TRBJ1-5; 8 positions match TRBD1. The CDR3 has 14 amino acids. The V segment lost 6 bases and the J segment 6 bases; nucleotides outside the gene matches: 7. The germline V gene encodes CDR1 MNHNS and CDR2 SASEGT.

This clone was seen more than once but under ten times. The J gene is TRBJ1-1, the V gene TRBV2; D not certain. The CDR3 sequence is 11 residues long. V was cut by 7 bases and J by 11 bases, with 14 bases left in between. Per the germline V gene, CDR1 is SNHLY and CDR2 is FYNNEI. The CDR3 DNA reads TGTGCCAGCATAATGGAGGCGGCCGCTTTCTTT. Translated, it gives CASIMEAAAFF. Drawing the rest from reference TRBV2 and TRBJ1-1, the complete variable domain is EPEVTQTPSHQVTQMGQEVILRCVPISNHLYFYWYRQILGQKVEFLVSFYNNEISEKSEIFDDQFSVERPDGSNFTLKIRSTKLEDSAMYFCASIMEAAAFFGQGTRLTVV.

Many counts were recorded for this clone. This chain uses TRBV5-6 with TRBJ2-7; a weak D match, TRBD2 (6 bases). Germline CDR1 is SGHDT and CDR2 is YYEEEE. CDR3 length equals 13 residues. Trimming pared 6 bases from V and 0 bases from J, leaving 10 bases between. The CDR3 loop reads CASTDGSSYEQYF. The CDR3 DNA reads TGTGCCAGCACGGACGGGAGCTCCTACGAGCAGTACTTC.

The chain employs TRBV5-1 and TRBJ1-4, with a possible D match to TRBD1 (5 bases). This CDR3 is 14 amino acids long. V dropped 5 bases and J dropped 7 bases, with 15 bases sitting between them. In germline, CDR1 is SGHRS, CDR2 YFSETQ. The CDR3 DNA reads TGCGCCAGCAGTTGGCTGGGGGGAATTGAAAAACTGTTTTTT. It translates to CASSWLGGIEKLFF.